The present T cell receptor beta chain was sequenced within a study of blood T cell repertoires in COVID-19. Turning to the study itself: The origin of the acute and convalescent COVID-19 samples was the United States, Italy and Spain. PBMCs, B-cell-depleted T cells, or T cells provided the cDNA or gDNA that made up the material.

In the original workflow: Reference gene primer amplification gave nucleated cell count estimates. Sequencing was performed with immunoSEQ multiplex PCR; in TCRdb, only in-frame clones are kept and a portion is missing. V and J calls and clone size come straight from that table; D and trimming were deduced from the DNA. The table lists about 91,000 clones, around 90% of them singletons. Germline CDR1 is LNHDA and CDR2 is SQIVND (reference sequence). The CDR3 covers 15 residues. Trimming removed 3 bases from V and 3 bases from J, with 9 bases in between. The TCR comes from a woman older than 75 with active COVID-19. The sequenced material came from peripheral blood. The chain combines TRBV19 with TRBJ2-6, with D perhaps matching TRBD1 (5 bases). The CDR3 sequence is CASSMSRDGANVLTF. The CDR3 bases are TGTGCCAGTAGTATGAGCAGGGATGGGGCCAACGTCCTGACTTTC.